A single TCR beta chain is shown here with its context. Its binding antigen is unknown. One base away there is no much larger clone; base qualities are not given. This sample was taken from a study of shared clonotypes between healthy human individuals (dated by TCRdb to the early 2020s). Background for the entire study: A few men and two women, aged 18 to 49 years, made up the cohort. Different laboratories and diverse techniques were used to prepare libraries and sequence TCR repertoires, to increase sequencing depth and limit assay-specific biases. To estimate repertoire size and how much clonotype sharing occurs between individuals, the study deeply sequenced the blood TCR repertoires of several healthy adults. Each donor's leukapheresis produced roughly between roughly 0.94 and 9.5 billion PBMCs. For each donor, CD4 naive and CD4 memory were each run on three plates, CD8 naive on two plates, and CD8 memory on one plate. Study-level results and caveats: Sampling was restricted to blood, and TCR repertoires in tissue are likely to differ from TCR repertoires in blood. Because the study included a small number of donors, the genetic and exposure-history diversity represented was limited. Pairwise subsampling indicated that sequencing depth was expected to affect the degree of clonotype sharing among donors. Sharing across four donors was observed for about 4.8% of naive CD4, 3.5% of naive CD8, around 2.5% of memory CD4, and roughly 0.4% of memory CD8 clonotypes. Even with the large sequencing depth, rarefaction of the sorted-subset datasets indicated that sequencing was incomplete. Clonotypes shared by all four sorted-subset donors showed higher generation probabilities than non-shared clonotypes. Naive subsets generally had larger estimated clonotype richness than memory subsets.

Reading from cysteine to phenylalanine, the CDR3 counts 14 amino acids. Of the read, only the CDR3 DNA is kept; its 42 bases are in frame from base 1. According to the germline V gene (reference sequence), CDR1 reads LNHDA and CDR2 reads SQIVND. The germline V end is reduced by 6 bases and the J end by 10 bases; junction bases left unmatched: 9. Healthy HIV-negative adults with no recently reported acute infections or vaccinations were included as donors. Every donor was a Caucasian adult living in Nashville, Tennessee, USA. Magnetic negative selection was used to enrich CD4+ T cells, after which naive cells were positively selected on CD45RA and the negative fraction became the memory subset. Blood was obtained by leukapheresis, after which PBMCs were separated by Ficoll-Histopaque density gradient centrifugation and cryopreserved in liquid nitrogen vapor phase. Analytical flow cytometry was used to check the purity and quantity of each magnetically sorted T cell population. From each sorted fraction, genomic DNA was isolated and quantified by UV absorbance on a Nanodrop 2000c.

Using the deep immunoSEQ assay, multiplex PCR amplified TCR CDR3 regions from genomic DNA. Genomic DNA extracted from each cell subset was distributed evenly over all wells of several immunoSEQ 96-well plates, and each plate served as one replicate. For sorted subsets, each replicate PCR was loaded with approximately 200 ng genomic DNA, equivalent to 25,000 to 35,000 T cell genomes. Purified libraries were measured with a Qubit 3.0 fluorometer, size-checked on a Bioanalyzer 2100, and measured again with the KAPA Library Quantification kit. Every immunoSEQ 96-well plate was sequenced on a dedicated single-read 150-cycle Illumina NextSeq 550 flow cell. As for the original processing: The immunoSEQ output contained only junctional sequences without quality scores, so filtering could not match that applied to full-length reads. Sequences were annotated with PyIR, a Python wrapper for IgBLAST v1.9, and V/J genes and CDR3 were assigned using IMGT germline references. Reads were filtered out if the reads had weak V/J assignments (E-value above 1e-6), no CDR3, stop codons, out-of-frame junctions, or ambiguous translated residues. V3J clonotypes were defined as sequences sharing the same inferred V gene, J gene, and CDR3 amino acid sequence. The percentage overlap between two repertoires was calculated by dividing the number of shared unique clonotypes by the size of the smaller repertoire. Three approaches were used to assess repertoire richness: RTK rarefaction, the Chao1 estimator, and Recon v2.1 estimates of unobserved clonotypes. OLGA was used to compute generation probabilities for all TCRbeta clonotypes that the gDNA method yielded from a handful of donors. Held by TCRdb, this immuneACCESS table contains in-frame sequences only and omits some clones. Under half of the omission traces to an unresolved V gene where checked; the cause of the rest is unknown. The V and J calls and clone size are taken from that table; D and trimming were inferred from the DNA. Recorded for this sample are about 1 million clones; 65% to 80% of them occurred a single time. Roughly 1.4% of the sample lies in the top ten.

Sample: memory CD4+ T cells sorted from blood. The sample's cell subset or site, from its label and the paper: CD45RA-negative fraction. The TCR comes from a man between 18 and 35 years old in good health. The V gene is TRBV19 and the J gene is TRBJ2-1, with 10 junctional bases fitting TRBD2. The CDR3 amino acid sequence is: CASRKIAGGSEQFF. The DNA reads as follows: TGTGCCAGTAGAAAGATAGCGGGAGGCAGCGAGCAGTTCTTC.